Sequencing of this T cell receptor (beta chain) was carried out in a study of cytomegalovirus exposure and HLA in healthy donors. Overall study: Ancestry clustering placed about 80% of a few hundred genotyped donors in the Caucasian-associated cluster. Study outcomes and limitations: It was reported that the classifier diagnosed cytomegalovirus status with high specificity and sensitivity in both the original and validation cohorts. Researchers reported in a later analysis that a missense DCLRE1C variant was tied to TCR beta V- and J-gene trimming.

Nominally healthy donors provided the samples, though records likely missed some immune exposures. Regarding this clone: The antigen remains unidentified.

V gave up 2 bases and J gave up 8 bases; unmatched junction bases: 7. The germline V gene has CDR1 SGHDT and CDR2 YYEEEE. The CDR3 runs 15 residues. Primers included in the PCR were 60 Vbeta and 13 Jbeta primers. Repertoires were generated with immunoSEQ multiplex PCR, while TCRdb's copy carries only in-frame clones and drops some. This sample has roughly 110,000 clones, with about two thirds found just once. This rearrangement joins TRBV5-6 to TRBJ2-1; 10 bases are shared with TRBD1. The sequencing sample was made of PBMCs. This TCR was sampled from a young man in good health and CMV-seropositive. The CDR3 is CASSFGTGELYEQFF. The CDR3 nucleotides are TGTGCCAGCAGCTTCGGGACAGGGGAATTGTATGAGCAGTTCTTC.